Listed below are T cell receptor beta chains from one sample, sequenced in a study of cytomegalovirus exposure and HLA in healthy donors. Profiling relied on immunoSEQ multiplex PCR, and the TCRdb table lists in-frame clones only, not all of them. The sample includes roughly 160,000 clones, roughly 83% of them seen just once. Sequencing used PBMCs. The source is a boy aged 2 to 10 in good health and CMV-seronegative. Both conserved end residues are part of each CDR3. The D gene is left open where the match is weak. Some rows mark clone size as missing; the rest say once, few, many or name a class of expanded clone.

CDR3nt: TGCGCCAGCAGCTCGGGACAGGGCGGCGAAAAACTGTTTTTT; CDR3aa: CASSSGQGGEKLFF; v_gene: TRBV5-1; j_gene: TRBJ1-4; abundance: -; d_gene: TRBD1; len: 14
CDR3nt: TGTGCCTGGAGGTCAGGGGGTCAGCCCCAGCATTTT; CDR3aa: CAWRSGGQPQHF; v_gene: TRBV30; j_gene: TRBJ1-5; abundance: -; d_gene: TRBD1; len: 12
CDR3nt: TGTGCCAGCAGTGCGTATACGGGAGCTAGATACGAGCAGTACTTC; CDR3aa: CASSAYTGARYEQYF; v_gene: TRBV6-5; j_gene: TRBJ2-7; abundance: -; d_gene: -; len: 15
CDR3nt: TGTGCCAGCAGCTTACTGCCACAAAGCACAGATACGCAGTATTTT; CDR3aa: CASSLLPQSTDTQYF; v_gene: TRBV7-3; j_gene: TRBJ2-3; abundance: -; d_gene: -; len: 15
CDR3nt: TGTGCCAGCAGTGATTCGGACAGGGTGGTTACAGATACGCAGTATTTT; CDR3aa: CASSDSDRVVTDTQYF; v_gene: TRBV2; j_gene: TRBJ2-3; abundance: -; d_gene: TRBD1; len: 16
CDR3nt: TGTGCCAGCAGTTACTCGAATCAGGGGGTCGCTGAAGCTTTCTTT; CDR3aa: CASSYSNQGVAEAFF; v_gene: TRBV6-5; j_gene: TRBJ1-1; abundance: -; d_gene: TRBD1; len: 15
CDR3nt: TGTGCCAGCAGCTCTGTATCTGACAGGGTAAGGGGCTACACCTTC; CDR3aa: CASSSVSDRVRGYTF; v_gene: TRBV5-4; j_gene: TRBJ1-2; abundance: -; d_gene: TRBD1; len: 15
CDR3nt: TGTGCCAGCAGCTCCCGGATGGGTACAGGCAAACCCCGGGGCTACACCTTC; CDR3aa: CASSSRMGTGKPRGYTF; v_gene: TRBV6-4; j_gene: TRBJ1-2; abundance: -; d_gene: -; len: 17
CDR3nt: TGTGCCAGCAGCTTAGACTCCATTGGTAATTCACCCCTCCACTTT; CDR3aa: CASSLDSIGNSPLHF; v_gene: TRBV7-9; j_gene: TRBJ1-6; abundance: -; d_gene: -; len: 15
CDR3nt: TGTGCCACCAAGTACGGGACCTACAATGAGCAGTTCTTC; CDR3aa: CATKYGTYNEQFF; v_gene: TRBV2; j_gene: TRBJ2-1; abundance: few; d_gene: -; len: 13
CDR3nt: TGTGCCAGTAGTATGGCCAGGGCCAATCAGCCCCAGCATTTT; CDR3aa: CASSMARANQPQHF; v_gene: TRBV19; j_gene: TRBJ1-5; abundance: -; d_gene: -; len: 14
CDR3nt: TGTGCCAGCAGCTCCCAGGGACAGCATCAGCCCCAGCATTTT; CDR3aa: CASSSQGQHQPQHF; v_gene: TRBV5-6; j_gene: TRBJ1-5; abundance: -; d_gene: TRBD1; len: 14
CDR3nt: TGTGCCATCAGTGAGGGGGGCGGTGGCTACACCTTC; CDR3aa: CAISEGGGGYTF; v_gene: TRBV10-3; j_gene: TRBJ1-2; abundance: -; d_gene: -; len: 12
CDR3nt: TGTGCCACCAGCGTCGGCCTCGGGACATCTGGAGACGAGCAGTACTTC; CDR3aa: CATSVGLGTSGDEQYF; v_gene: TRBV15; j_gene: TRBJ2-7; abundance: -; d_gene: -; len: 16
CDR3nt: TGTGCCAGCAGCCAGGGACAGGGATATGGCTACACCTTC; CDR3aa: CASSQGQGYGYTF; v_gene: TRBV6-1; j_gene: TRBJ1-2; abundance: -; d_gene: TRBD1; len: 13
CDR3nt: TGTGCCAGCGGCCCCGGGACAGGGAAGGGAGCTTTCTTT; CDR3aa: CASGPGTGKGAFF; v_gene: TRBV6-7; j_gene: TRBJ1-1; abundance: few; d_gene: TRBD1; len: 13
CDR3nt: TGTGCCAGCAGCTTAGAGTGGGGAGGCGAGCAGTACTTC; CDR3aa: CASSLEWGGEQYF; v_gene: TRBV11-3; j_gene: TRBJ2-7; abundance: -; d_gene: -; len: 13
CDR3nt: TGTGCCAGCAGTTTTTCAGGGGTCCGGGAGCTGTTTTTT; CDR3aa: CASSFSGVRELFF; v_gene: TRBV27; j_gene: TRBJ2-2; abundance: -; d_gene: -; len: 13
CDR3nt: TGCGCCAGCAGCTTGTACAGGGACGAGCAGTACTTC; CDR3aa: CASSLYRDEQYF; v_gene: TRBV5-1; j_gene: TRBJ2-7; abundance: -; d_gene: -; len: 12
CDR3nt: TGTGCCAGCAGTCTCTCCCCCGGGACAGGGGCGAACACCGGGGAGCTGTTTTTT; CDR3aa: CASSLSPGTGANTGELFF; v_gene: TRBV28; j_gene: TRBJ2-2; abundance: -; d_gene: TRBD1; len: 18
CDR3nt: TGTGCCAGCAGTGAGGACGGCGGGCTTGGGGAGACCCAGTACTTC; CDR3aa: CASSEDGGLGETQYF; v_gene: TRBV2; j_gene: TRBJ2-5; abundance: -; d_gene: -; len: 15
CDR3nt: TGTGCCAGCAGTGTACTAGCGACTCCCCGGGGTGAGCAGTTCTTC; CDR3aa: CASSVLATPRGEQFF; v_gene: TRBV28; j_gene: TRBJ2-1; abundance: -; d_gene: TRBD2; len: 15
CDR3nt: TGCGCCAGCAGCCCCTCCCACCCAATAACTCCTCCCTACGAGCAGTACTTC; CDR3aa: CASSPSHPITPPYEQYF; v_gene: TRBV4-1; j_gene: TRBJ2-7; abundance: -; d_gene: -; len: 17
CDR3nt: TGTGCCAGCAGGGATAAGACAGGGCCTGCTAACTATGGCTACACCTTC; CDR3aa: CASRDKTGPANYGYTF; v_gene: TRBV2; j_gene: TRBJ1-2; abundance: -; d_gene: TRBD1; len: 16
CDR3nt: TGTGCCAGTAAACAGACCTCTGGGGCCAACGTCCTGACTTTC; CDR3aa: CASKQTSGANVLTF; v_gene: TRBV28; j_gene: TRBJ2-6; abundance: -; d_gene: -; len: 14
CDR3nt: TGCAGCGTTGCCCTGCTCCACGAGACAGGGTTGCGGTACGAGCAGTACTTC; CDR3aa: CSVALLHETGLRYEQYF; v_gene: TRBV29-1; j_gene: TRBJ2-7; abundance: once; d_gene: TRBD1; len: 17
CDR3nt: TGTGCCAGCAGTTACTCACAGGGGGGAGAGACCCAGTACTTC; CDR3aa: CASSYSQGGETQYF; v_gene: TRBV6-5; j_gene: TRBJ2-5; abundance: -; d_gene: TRBD1; len: 14
CDR3nt: TGCGCCAGCAGTGAGGCGGGAGCTCGCACAGATACGCAGTATTTT; CDR3aa: CASSEAGARTDTQYF; v_gene: TRBV10-1; j_gene: TRBJ2-3; abundance: -; d_gene: TRBD2; len: 15
CDR3nt: TGTGCCAGCAGCCCGGGACTCCTCGAGCAGTACTTC; CDR3aa: CASSPGLLEQYF; v_gene: TRBV6-5; j_gene: TRBJ2-7; abundance: -; d_gene: -; len: 12
CDR3nt: TGTGCCATAGGGGAAGCTAACTATGGCTACACCTTC; CDR3aa: CAIGEANYGYTF; v_gene: TRBV25-1; j_gene: TRBJ1-2; abundance: -; d_gene: -; len: 12
CDR3nt: TGTGCCTGGAGTGTACGTCCGGGAGAGCAGTACTTC; CDR3aa: CAWSVRPGEQYF; v_gene: TRBV30; j_gene: TRBJ2-7; abundance: -; d_gene: -; len: 12
CDR3nt: TGCGCCAGCAGCGAAGGGGACATCGCAGATACGCAGTATTTT; CDR3aa: CASSEGDIADTQYF; v_gene: TRBV4-1; j_gene: TRBJ2-3; abundance: once; d_gene: -; len: 14
CDR3nt: TGCAGTGCCCGGGGAACTGAAGCTTTCTTT; CDR3aa: CSARGTEAFF; v_gene: TRBV20-1; j_gene: TRBJ1-1; abundance: -; d_gene: -; len: 10
CDR3nt: TGCGCCAGCAGCCAACGACAAATGCGAACCGGGGAGCTGTTTTTT; CDR3aa: CASSQRQMRTGELFF; v_gene: TRBV4-1; j_gene: TRBJ2-2; abundance: -; d_gene: -; len: 15
CDR3nt: TGCGCCAGCAGCCAAGGTGGACAGGGGGCGTGGGGCTACACCTTC; CDR3aa: CASSQGGQGAWGYTF; v_gene: TRBV4-1; j_gene: TRBJ1-2; abundance: -; d_gene: TRBD1; len: 15
CDR3nt: TGTGCCAGCAGCCGTACAAGGTCCGGGGTTAGCAATCAGCCCCAGCATTTT; CDR3aa: CASSRTRSGVSNQPQHF; v_gene: TRBV28; j_gene: TRBJ1-5; abundance: -; d_gene: -; len: 17
CDR3nt: TGCGCCAGCAGCCCACCCCGTGCTAGCGGGAGCTACGAGCAGTACTTC; CDR3aa: CASSPPRASGSYEQYF; v_gene: TRBV5-1; j_gene: TRBJ2-7; abundance: once; d_gene: TRBD2; len: 16
CDR3nt: TGTGCCAGCAGCCAAGATGTGGGCAGCGAAGCTTTCTTT; CDR3aa: CASSQDVGSEAFF; v_gene: TRBV14; j_gene: TRBJ1-1; abundance: -; d_gene: -; len: 13
CDR3nt: TGCAGCGTCGAGTTCGGACAGGGTGGGGATGAGCAGTTCTTC; CDR3aa: CSVEFGQGGDEQFF; v_gene: TRBV29-1; j_gene: TRBJ2-1; abundance: -; d_gene: TRBD1; len: 14
CDR3nt: TGTGCCAGCAGCCACGGGACAGGCGTAGAGTTCTTC; CDR3aa: CASSHGTGVEFF; v_gene: TRBV5-6; j_gene: TRBJ2-1; abundance: -; d_gene: TRBD1; len: 12
CDR3nt: TGTGCCAGCTACAGGGTTCCAGAGACCCAGTACTTC; CDR3aa: CASYRVPETQYF; v_gene: TRBV6-5; j_gene: TRBJ2-5; abundance: once; d_gene: -; len: 12
CDR3nt: TGTGCCAGTAGTATGGCAGTATCCCCTAACTATGGCTACACCTTC; CDR3aa: CASSMAVSPNYGYTF; v_gene: TRBV19; j_gene: TRBJ1-2; abundance: -; d_gene: -; len: 15
CDR3nt: TGTGCCAGCATCAAGCTCGGGGCGGTGGGACAAGAGCGGTTCTTC; CDR3aa: CASIKLGAVGQERFF; v_gene: TRBV28; j_gene: TRBJ2-1; abundance: -; d_gene: -; len: 15
CDR3nt: TGTGCCAGCAGTTTTTATGACAATGAGCAGTTCTTC; CDR3aa: CASSFYDNEQFF; v_gene: TRBV28; j_gene: TRBJ2-1; abundance: few; d_gene: -; len: 12
CDR3nt: TGTGCCAGCAGAACCGGGACAGGGGGCTACGAGCAGTACTTC; CDR3aa: CASRTGTGGYEQYF; v_gene: TRBV6-5; j_gene: TRBJ2-7; abundance: once; d_gene: TRBD1; len: 14
CDR3nt: TGTGCCAGCAGCTTAGCCCCTTCGGTCACCGGGGAGCTGTTTTTT; CDR3aa: CASSLAPSVTGELFF; v_gene: TRBV11-2; j_gene: TRBJ2-2; abundance: few; d_gene: -; len: 15
CDR3nt: TGCGCCAGCAGCTCCGAGCGGGGGGAGAAAGAGACCCAGTACTTC; CDR3aa: CASSSERGEKETQYF; v_gene: TRBV5-1; j_gene: TRBJ2-5; abundance: -; d_gene: TRBD2; len: 15
CDR3nt: TGCGCCAGCAGCTTGGGAGCGGCAGGCACAGATACGCAGTATTTT; CDR3aa: CASSLGAAGTDTQYF; v_gene: TRBV5-1; j_gene: TRBJ2-3; abundance: -; d_gene: -; len: 15
CDR3nt: TGTGCCAGCAGAGGGGGAGCCAATGAAAAACTGTTTTTT; CDR3aa: CASRGGANEKLFF; v_gene: TRBV28; j_gene: TRBJ1-4; abundance: -; d_gene: -; len: 13
CDR3nt: TGTGCCATCAGTGAGCCCCGACTAGCGGCCACGACAGGCTCCTACGAGCAGTACTTC; CDR3aa: CAISEPRLAATTGSYEQYF; v_gene: TRBV10-3; j_gene: TRBJ2-7; abundance: -; d_gene: TRBD2; len: 19
CDR3nt: TGTGCCAGCAGGAAAGGGACAGGCCCCCACGAGCAGTACTTC; CDR3aa: CASRKGTGPHEQYF; v_gene: TRBV27; j_gene: TRBJ2-7; abundance: -; d_gene: TRBD1; len: 14
CDR3nt: TGCAGCGTTGAGGGCAGGGAAGGCTCTGGGGCCAACGTCCTGACTTTC; CDR3aa: CSVEGREGSGANVLTF; v_gene: TRBV29-1; j_gene: TRBJ2-6; abundance: few; d_gene: -; len: 16
CDR3nt: TGTGCCAGTAGGGGCGACATTGGGCAGCCCCAGCATTTT; CDR3aa: CASRGDIGQPQHF; v_gene: TRBV19; j_gene: TRBJ1-5; abundance: -; d_gene: -; len: 13
CDR3nt: TGTGCCAGCAGTGAATTGTCCTGGAGTCGACTAGCGGCGAGGCATGAGCAGTTCTTC; CDR3aa: CASSELSWSRLAARHEQFF; v_gene: TRBV6-1; j_gene: TRBJ2-1; abundance: -; d_gene: TRBD2; len: 19